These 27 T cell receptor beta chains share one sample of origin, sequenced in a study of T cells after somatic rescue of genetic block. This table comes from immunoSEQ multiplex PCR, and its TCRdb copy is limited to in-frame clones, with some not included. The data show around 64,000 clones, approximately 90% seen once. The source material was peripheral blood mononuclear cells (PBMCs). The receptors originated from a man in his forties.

CDR3 protein: CASSLGASGHYEQYF. As DNA, the CDR3 is TGTGCCAGCAGCTTAGGGGCTAGCGGGCACTACGAGCAGTACTTC. The V call is TRBV7-9, the J call TRBJ2-7; TRBD2 aligns across 8 bases. This CDR3 has 15 residues. The germline gives CDR1 SEHNR, CDR2 FQNEAQ (reference sequence). V lost 1 base and J lost 3; bases outside the gene matches: 5.

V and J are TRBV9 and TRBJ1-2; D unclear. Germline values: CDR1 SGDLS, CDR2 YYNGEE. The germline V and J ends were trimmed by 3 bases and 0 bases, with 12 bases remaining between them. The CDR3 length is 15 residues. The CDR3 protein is CASSASGGANYGYTF. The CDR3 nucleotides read TGTGCCAGCAGCGCCAGCGGCGGGGCTAACTATGGCTACACCTTC.

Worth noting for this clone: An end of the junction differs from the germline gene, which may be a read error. The CDR3 sequence: CASSLVGQGNSGELFF. The CDR3, as DNA: TGCGCCAGCAGCTTGGTGGGACAGGGGAACTCCGGGGAGCTGTTTTTT. The rearrangement joins TRBV5-1 to TRBJ2-2; TRBD1 matches at 10 bases. The V gene's germline CDR1 is SGHRS and CDR2 YFSETQ. This CDR3 region has 16 residues.

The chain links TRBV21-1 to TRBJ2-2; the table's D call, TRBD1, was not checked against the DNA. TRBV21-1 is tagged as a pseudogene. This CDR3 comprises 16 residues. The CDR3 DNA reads TGTGCCAGCAGCAAAGTTAGACAGGGGCTCACCGGGGAGCTGTTTTTT. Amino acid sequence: CASSKVRQGLTGELFF.

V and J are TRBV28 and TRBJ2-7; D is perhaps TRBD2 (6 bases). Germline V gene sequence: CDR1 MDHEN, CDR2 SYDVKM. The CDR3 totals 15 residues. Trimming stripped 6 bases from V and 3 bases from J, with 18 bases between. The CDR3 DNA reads TGTGCCAGCAGCCCTCCTTACCCGGGACTCTACGAGCAGTACTTC. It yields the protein CASSPPYPGLYEQYF.

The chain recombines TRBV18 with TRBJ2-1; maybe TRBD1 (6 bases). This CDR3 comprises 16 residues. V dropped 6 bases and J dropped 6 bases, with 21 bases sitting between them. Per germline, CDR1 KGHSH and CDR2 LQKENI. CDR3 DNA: TGTGCCAGCTCCCCCCCCGGAGATGACAGGTCCAATGAGCAGTTCTTC. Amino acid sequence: CASSPPGDDRSNEQFF.

The DNA for the CDR3 is TGCGCCAGCAGCTCCCCCCATAGCAATCAGCCCCAGCATTTT. Translated, it gives CASSSPHSNQPQHF. The chain is built from TRBV4-1 and TRBJ1-5; no reliable D call. The CDR3 runs 14 residues. V was shortened by 5 bases and J by 0 bases, with 8 bases between the two germline ends. Germline loops: CDR1 MGHRA, CDR2 YSYEKL.

CDR3 amino acids: CASSVGMTYEQYF. The CDR3, as DNA: TGTGCCAGCAGTGTAGGGATGACCTACGAGCAGTACTTC. The rearrangement links TRBV6-1 to TRBJ2-7; no clear D. There are 13 residues in the CDR3. V was trimmed by 4 bases and J by 2 bases, leaving 9 bases between them. Germline CDR1 MNHNS, CDR2 SASEGT.

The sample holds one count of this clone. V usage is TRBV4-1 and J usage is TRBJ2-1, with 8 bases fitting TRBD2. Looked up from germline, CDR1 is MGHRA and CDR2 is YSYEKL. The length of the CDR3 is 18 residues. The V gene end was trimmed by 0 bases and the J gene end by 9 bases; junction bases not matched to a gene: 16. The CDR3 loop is CASSQDQASGQVIVEQFF. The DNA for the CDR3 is TGCGCCAGCAGCCAAGATCAGGCTAGCGGGCAAGTTATCGTTGAGCAGTTCTTC.

CDR3 in amino acids: CASSLPTSGWDTQYF. In DNA form, the CDR3 reads TGTGCCAGCAGCCTCCCGACTAGCGGGTGGGATACGCAGTATTTT. The genes are TRBV5-4 and TRBJ2-3; 10 nucleotides align to TRBD2. J lost 6 bases, V lost 4 bases, and 8 bases had no gene match. CDR1 and CDR2 from the germline V gene are SGHNT and YYREEE (reference sequence). CDR3 length equals 15 residues. The full variable domain, rest sourced from reference TRBV5-4 and TRBJ2-3, is ETGVTQSPTHLIKTRGQQVTLRCSSQSGHNTVSWYQQALGQGPQFIFQYYREEENGRGNFPPRFSGLQFPNYSSELNVNALELDDSALYLCASSLPTSGWDTQYFGPGTRLTVL.

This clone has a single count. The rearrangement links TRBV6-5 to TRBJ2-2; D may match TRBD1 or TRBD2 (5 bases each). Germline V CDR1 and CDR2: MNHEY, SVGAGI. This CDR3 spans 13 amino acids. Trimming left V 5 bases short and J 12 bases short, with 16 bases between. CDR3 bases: TGTGCCAGCAGTCTAACGGGACGGTGGAAGCTGTTTTTT. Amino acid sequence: CASSLTGRWKLFF.

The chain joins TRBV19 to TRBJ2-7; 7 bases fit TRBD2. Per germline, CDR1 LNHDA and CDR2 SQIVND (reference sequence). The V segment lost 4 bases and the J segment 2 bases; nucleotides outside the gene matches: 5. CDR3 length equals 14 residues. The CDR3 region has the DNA TGTGCCAGTAGTACCGGGACTAACACCTACGAGCAGTACTTC. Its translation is CASSTGTNTYEQYF.

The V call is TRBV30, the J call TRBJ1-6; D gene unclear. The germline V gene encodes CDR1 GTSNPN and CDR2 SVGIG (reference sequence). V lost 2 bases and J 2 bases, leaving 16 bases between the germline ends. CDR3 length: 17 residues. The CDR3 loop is CAWSLGPPAAYNSPLHF. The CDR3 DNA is TGTGCCTGGAGTCTGGGCCCCCCGGCCGCCTATAATTCACCCCTCCACTTT.

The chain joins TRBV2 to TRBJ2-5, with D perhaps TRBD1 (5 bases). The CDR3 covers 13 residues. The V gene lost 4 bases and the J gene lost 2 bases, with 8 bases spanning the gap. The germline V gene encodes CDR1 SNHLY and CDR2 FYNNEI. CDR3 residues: CASSGQGQETQYF. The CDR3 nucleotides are TGTGCCAGCAGTGGGCAGGGACAAGAGACCCAGTACTTC.

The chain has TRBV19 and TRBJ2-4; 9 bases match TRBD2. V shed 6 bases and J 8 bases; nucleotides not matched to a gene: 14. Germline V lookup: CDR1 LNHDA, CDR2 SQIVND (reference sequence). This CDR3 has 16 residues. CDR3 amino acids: CASSPVGAGGGDIQYF. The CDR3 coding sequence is TGTGCCAGTAGCCCCGTTGGAGCGGGGGGAGGGGACATTCAGTACTTC.

The CDR3 here is CASSLKPNEKLFF. The CDR3 DNA sequence: TGTGCCAGCAGCTTAAAACCCAATGAAAAACTGTTTTTT. This sequence joins TRBV7-9 and TRBJ1-4; no clear D gene. The V gene lost 2 bases and the J gene lost 5 bases, with 6 bases spanning the gap. This CDR3 has 13 residues. Germline V gene data show CDR1 as SEHNR and CDR2 as FQNEAQ (reference sequence).

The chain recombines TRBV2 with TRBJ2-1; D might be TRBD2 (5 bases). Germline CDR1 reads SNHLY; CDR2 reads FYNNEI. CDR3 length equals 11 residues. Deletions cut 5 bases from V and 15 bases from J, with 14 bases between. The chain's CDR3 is CASSRRGGLFF. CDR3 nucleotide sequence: TGTGCCAGCAGTAGGAGAGGAGGACTGTTCTTC.

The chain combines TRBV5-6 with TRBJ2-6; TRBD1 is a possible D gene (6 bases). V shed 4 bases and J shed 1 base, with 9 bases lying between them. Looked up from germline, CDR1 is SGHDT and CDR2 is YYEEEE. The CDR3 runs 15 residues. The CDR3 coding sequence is TGTGCCAGCAGCCGAAGGGGGTCTGGGGCCAACGTCCTGACTTTC. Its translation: CASSRRGSGANVLTF.

CDR3: CASSLFWGSYNSPLHF. The CDR3 DNA reads as TGTGCCAGCAGTTTATTTTGGGGGTCCTATAATTCACCCCTCCACTTT. The rearrangement links TRBV27 to TRBJ1-6; a weak D match, TRBD1 (5 bases). The germline V gene has CDR1 MNHEY and CDR2 SMNVEV (reference sequence). The CDR3 length is 16 residues. V shed 1 base and J shed 1 base, with 8 bases lying between them.

CDR3 region: CASKLGGNYNEQFF. The CDR3 nucleotides read TGTGCCAGCAAGCTGGGTGGGAACTACAATGAGCAGTTCTTC. J is TRBJ2-1 and V is TRBV28, with D hard to call. CDR3 length: 14 residues. Trimming took off 7 bases at V and 3 bases at J, with 13 bases between the two ends. Germline V CDR1 and CDR2: MDHEN, SYDVKM.

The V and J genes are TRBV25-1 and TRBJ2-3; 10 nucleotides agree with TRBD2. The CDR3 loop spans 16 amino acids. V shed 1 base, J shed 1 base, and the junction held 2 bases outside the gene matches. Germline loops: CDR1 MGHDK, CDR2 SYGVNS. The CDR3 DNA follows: TGTGCCAGCAGTGAATGGGGGACTAGCGGCACAGATACGCAGTATTTT. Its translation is CASSEWGTSGTDTQYF.

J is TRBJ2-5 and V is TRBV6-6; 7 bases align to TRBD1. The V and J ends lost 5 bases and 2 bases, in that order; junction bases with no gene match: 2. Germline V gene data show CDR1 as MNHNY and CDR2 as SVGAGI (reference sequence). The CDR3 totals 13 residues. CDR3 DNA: TGTGCCAGCAGTCGGGGACAGCAAGAGACCCAGTACTTC. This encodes CASSRGQQETQYF.

CDR3 residues: CASSLVPTGLNTEAFF. As DNA, the CDR3 is TGTGCCAGCTCCCTAGTCCCGACAGGCTTAAACACTGAAGCTTTCTTT. The chain carries TRBV2 and TRBJ1-1; D perhaps matches TRBD1 (6 bases). This CDR3 has 16 residues. CDR1 is SNHLY, CDR2 FYNNEI, per germline. Trimming took off 8 bases at V and 2 bases at J, with 21 bases between the two ends.

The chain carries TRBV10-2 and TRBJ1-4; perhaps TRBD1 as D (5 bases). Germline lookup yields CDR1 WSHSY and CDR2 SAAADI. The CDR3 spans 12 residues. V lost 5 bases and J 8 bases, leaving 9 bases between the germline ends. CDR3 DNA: TGCGCCAGCAGTTCCCAGGGAGAAAAACTGTTTTTT. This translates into CASSSQGEKLFF.

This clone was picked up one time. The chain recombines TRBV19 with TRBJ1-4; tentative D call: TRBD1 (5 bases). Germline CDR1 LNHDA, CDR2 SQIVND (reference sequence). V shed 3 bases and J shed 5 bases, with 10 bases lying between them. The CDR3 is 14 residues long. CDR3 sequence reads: CASSISGANEKLFF. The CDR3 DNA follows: TGTGCCAGTAGTATCTCCGGGGCAAATGAAAAACTGTTTTTT. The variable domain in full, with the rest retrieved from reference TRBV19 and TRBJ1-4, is DGGITQSPKYLFRKEGQNVTLSCEQNLNHDAMYWYRQDPGQGLRLIYYSQIVNDFQKGDIAEGYSVSREKKESFPLTVTSAQKNPTAFYLCASSISGANEKLFFGSGTQLSVL.

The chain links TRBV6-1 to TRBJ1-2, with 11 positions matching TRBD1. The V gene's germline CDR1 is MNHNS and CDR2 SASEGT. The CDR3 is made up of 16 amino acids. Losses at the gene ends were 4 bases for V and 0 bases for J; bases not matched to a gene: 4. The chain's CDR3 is CASSAWTGGSNYGYTF. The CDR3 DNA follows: TGTGCCAGCAGTGCCTGGACAGGGGGCTCTAACTATGGCTACACCTTC.

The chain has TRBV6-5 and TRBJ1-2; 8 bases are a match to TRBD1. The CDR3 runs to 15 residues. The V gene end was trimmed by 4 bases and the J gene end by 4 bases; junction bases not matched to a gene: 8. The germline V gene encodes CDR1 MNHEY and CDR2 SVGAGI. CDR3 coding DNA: TGTGCCAGCAGTTCAGGACAGGGAATCGCCTATGGCTACACCTTC. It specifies CASSSGQGIAYGYTF.